Detailed here is one T cell receptor (delta chain). With a far larger clone one base away, a read error is the likely cause. The sample originates from a study of γδ T cells in repeated Plasmodium falciparum infection. Flow sorting of PBMC yielded separate Vgamma9/Vdelta2+ and Vdelta2-negative gammadelta T cell populations for bulk repertoire analysis. Germline V gene sequence: CDR1 TVYSNPD, CDR2 GDNSRS (reference sequence). The CDR3 has 27 amino acids. Trimming took 4 bases from V and 0 from J; bases not matched to a gene: 42. TCRdb fed the multiplex PCR reads into CATT to redo clone calling. Of about 51,000 delta-chain clones listed, around 2% are singletons.

The sample was gamma-delta T cells from blood. This sequence joins TRDV3 and TRDJ1, with 12 bases fitting TRDD3. TCRdb leaves out the J gene; it was filled in here by matching the DNA to germline. This TCR derives from a pool of human donors (malaria-infected and uninfected, not separated). CDR3 protein: CASPRLTSYWVLGDTGALQLYTDKLIF. The CDR3, as DNA: TGTGCCTCCCCGAGACTAACCTCCTACTGGGTACTGGGGGATACCGGCGCGCTGCAGCTGTACACCGATAAACTCATCTTT.